Presented here are 2 T cell receptor beta chains from one specimen sequenced in a study of identical twins (TCRdb year 2016). Library preparation employed 5' RACE. Instrument used: Illumina HiSeq 2000. The raw public data were reprocessed by TCRdb itself: fastp quality trimming at Q25, MiXCR clonotype calling, in-frame beta chains only. Each CDR3 protein gets just one entry, which takes the most common genes and DNA from the rows behind it. In this sample the table shows 500,000 or so distinct CDR3 sequences, about 13% of which occur a single time. Approximately 1% of the sample goes to the ten largest clones. These same records also appear under a second study, on yellow fever vaccine responses in identical twins.

The sequenced sample consisted of CD4+ T cells sorted from blood. Receptor source: a woman aged 18-30 years in good health.

This sequence joins TRBV2 and TRBJ2-2; D is uncertain. CDR1 and CDR2 (germline): SNHLY, FYNNEI. Trimming removed 9 bases at V and 1 base at J, with 12 bases between. There are 14 residues in the CDR3. This CDR3 reads CASKDGRNTGELFF. The CDR3 DNA is TGTGCCAGTAAGGACGGTCGGAACACCGGGGAGCTGTTTTTT.

At least ten counts were recorded for this clonotype. The gene calls are TRBV5-1 and TRBJ2-7, with TRBD2 as a possible D gene (8 bases). V was trimmed by 6 bases and J by 0 bases, leaving 16 bases between them. The CDR3 extends over 15 amino acids. Germline lookup yields CDR1 SGHRS and CDR2 YFSETQ. The CDR3 region has the DNA TGCGCCAGCACCTCGGGAGGGGGCAGCTCCTACGAGCAGTACTTC. Protein sequence: CASTSGGGSSYEQYF.